These 8 T cell receptor beta chains originate from one sample sequenced in a study of OX40 agonist ivuxolimab in advanced cancers. Profiled with immunoSEQ multiplex PCR; TCRdb holds only in-frame clones, not every one. The data show about 90,000 clones, with under 95% seen just once and 0.33% held by the top ten. Here the sequenced sample was CD4+ or CD8+ T cells sorted from blood, taken in a trial of the OX40 agonist ivuxolimab. The receptors were sampled from an adult with an advanced solid tumor such as melanoma, head and neck, liver or kidney cancer.

V is TRBV6-1 and J is TRBJ2-7; 10 bases are shared with TRBD2. The germline gives CDR1 MNHNS, CDR2 SASEGT. J lost 6 bases, V lost 6 bases, and 5 bases had no gene match. CDR3 length: 13 amino acids. Here the CDR3 reads CASRGLAPLEQYF. The CDR3 DNA follows: TGTGCCAGCAGGGGACTAGCGCCCCTCGAGCAGTACTTC.

The CDR3 here is CASGEGGGHTDTQYF. CDR3 sequence (DNA): TGTGCCAGCGGGGAGGGAGGAGGGCACACAGATACGCAGTATTTT. V gene TRBV7-2 combines with J gene TRBJ2-3, with TRBD2 matching 7 bases. The germline V gene has CDR1 SGHTA and CDR2 FQGNSA. The J segment lost 2 bases and the V segment lost 8 bases, leaving 10 bases of the junction unmatched. The CDR3 loop spans 15 amino acids.

The CDR3 DNA reads as TGTGCCAGCAGCTTAGGGTCGACAGCATCTAGCAATCAGCCCCAGCATTTT. Amino acid sequence: CASSLGSTASSNQPQHF. The rearrangement joins TRBV7-8 to TRBJ1-5; TRBD1 is a possible D gene (5 bases). V lost 1 base and J 0 bases, leaving 13 bases between the germline ends. The CDR3 has 17 residues. The germline V gene has CDR1 SGHVS and CDR2 FQNEAQ.

V and J are TRBV7-8 and TRBJ2-3; the match to TRBD2 covers 12 bases. The V segment lost 5 bases and the J segment 4 bases; nucleotides outside the gene matches: 13. The CDR3 runs 18 residues. Germline-derived CDR1 and CDR2 are SGHVS and FQNEAQ. The CDR3 nucleotides are TGTGCCAGCAGCCCGGGGGGCCTAGCGGGAGGGATCCCAGATACGCAGTATTTT. The encoded protein is CASSPGGLAGGIPDTQYF.

The chain couples TRBV5-6 to TRBJ2-3, with TRBD1 matching over 9 bases. The junction had 2 bases not matched to a gene; V was cut back by 2 bases and J by 1 base. CDR3 size: 15 residues. In germline, CDR1 is SGHDT, CDR2 YYEEEE. CDR3 protein: CASSLQGAGTDTQYF. The CDR3, as DNA: TGTGCCAGCAGCTTACAGGGGGCTGGCACAGATACGCAGTATTTT.

The chain links TRBV15 to TRBJ1-4; D may be TRBD1 (6 bases). Trimming took 3 bases from V and 5 from J, leaving 10 bases between them. Germline assignment: CDR1 LNHNV and CDR2 YYDKDF (reference sequence). This CDR3 has 14 residues. The CDR3 nucleotides are TGTGCCACCAGCAGGGGACAACTAAATGAAAAACTGTTTTTT. It specifies CATSRGQLNEKLFF.

The CDR3 coding sequence is TGTGCCAGCAGCAATATCTACTATACTGAAGCTTTCTTT. It specifies CASSNIYYTEAFF. V and J are TRBV21-1 and TRBJ1-1. TRBV21-1 is given as a pseudogene. The CDR3 sequence is 13 residues long.

The chain has TRBV4-1 and TRBJ2-1; D perhaps matches TRBD2 (6 bases). The CDR3 sequence is 13 residues long. V lost 4 bases and J lost 6, with 10 bases in between. Germline CDR1 reads MGHRA; CDR2 reads YSYEKL. CDR3 residues: CASSPGLFNEQFF. CDR3 bases: TGCGCCAGCAGCCCGGGACTTTTCAATGAGCAGTTCTTC.